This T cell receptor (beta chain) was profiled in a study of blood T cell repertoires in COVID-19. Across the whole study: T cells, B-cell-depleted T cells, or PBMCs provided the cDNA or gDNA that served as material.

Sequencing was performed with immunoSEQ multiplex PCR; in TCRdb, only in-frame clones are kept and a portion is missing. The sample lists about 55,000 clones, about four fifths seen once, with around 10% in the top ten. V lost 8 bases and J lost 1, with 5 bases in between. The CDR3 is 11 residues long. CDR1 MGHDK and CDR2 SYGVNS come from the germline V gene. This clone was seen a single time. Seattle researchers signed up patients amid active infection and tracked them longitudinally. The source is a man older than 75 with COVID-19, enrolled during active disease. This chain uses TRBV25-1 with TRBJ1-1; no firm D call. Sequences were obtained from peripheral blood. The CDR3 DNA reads TGTGCCAGCGAGTGGAACACTGAAGCTTTCTTT. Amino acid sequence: CASEWNTEAFF.